This T cell receptor (beta chain) was identified during a study of T-cell memory formation after mild COVID-19. Study-level information: Largely, the TCR clusters proved donor specific.

The CDR3 has 16 residues. V lost 5 bases and J 8 bases, leaving 19 bases between the germline ends. The germline CDR1 and CDR2 sequences are MNHNY and SVGAGI (reference sequence). Study-wide results and limits: CD4+ bias marked clones expanding day 15 to 37, unlike balanced contracting clones. Pre-infection memory showed some responding clones, and this suggested that cross-reactive memory joined.

This clonotype has a handful of counts. Antigen specificity is unknown. TCRdb reprocessed the 5' RACE reads via MiXCR and lists one record per CDR3 protein. This repertoire shows about 350,000 distinct CDR3 sequences, roughly 20% found once; its top ten account for under 25%. The specimen was PBMCs or a T cell subset sorted from them (not recorded which). This rearrangement joins TRBV6-6 to TRBJ1-6; D is possibly TRBD1 (6 bases). This receptor was obtained from a young man who had mild COVID-19 (a few samples of this study predate the infection). Cell type and time point are not known. Written as DNA, the CDR3 is TGTGCCAGCAGTGACGGGACAATCCTGTGGGATTCACCCCTCCACTTT. Its translation: CASSDGTILWDSPLHF.